The entry below describes one T cell receptor beta chain. What it recognizes is unknown. Other nucleotide sequences in the sample specify the same CDR3. The CDR3 is 15 residues long. Germline-derived CDR1 and CDR2 are SGHNT and YYREEE (reference sequence). V lost 1 base, J lost 3 bases, and 14 bases lay in between. Some clones are missing from TCRdb's copy, which holds only in-frame ones; the method was immunoSEQ multiplex PCR. The sample lists 1,500 or so clones; almost 70% were seen once. The data originate from a study of circulating tumor DNA in untreated peripheral T-cell lymphoma. General study findings and limits: Tumor-specific clonotypes were found in less than 80% of patients.

Sequenced material: cell-free DNA from blood serum. The TCR comes from a human donor with peripheral T-cell lymphoma. The chain links TRBV5-4 to TRBJ2-7; D is perhaps TRBD1 (5 bases). This CDR3 is CASSLRGSKYYEQYF. The DNA for the CDR3 is TGTGCCAGCAGCTTGAGGGGCTCCAAATACTACGAGCAGTACTTC. The variable domain in full, with the rest retrieved from reference TRBV5-4 and TRBJ2-7, is ETGVTQSPTHLIKTRGQQVTLRCSSQSGHNTVSWYQQALGQGPQFIFQYYREEENGRGNFPPRFSGLQFPNYSSELNVNALELDDSALYLCASSLRGSKYYEQYFGPGTRLTVT.